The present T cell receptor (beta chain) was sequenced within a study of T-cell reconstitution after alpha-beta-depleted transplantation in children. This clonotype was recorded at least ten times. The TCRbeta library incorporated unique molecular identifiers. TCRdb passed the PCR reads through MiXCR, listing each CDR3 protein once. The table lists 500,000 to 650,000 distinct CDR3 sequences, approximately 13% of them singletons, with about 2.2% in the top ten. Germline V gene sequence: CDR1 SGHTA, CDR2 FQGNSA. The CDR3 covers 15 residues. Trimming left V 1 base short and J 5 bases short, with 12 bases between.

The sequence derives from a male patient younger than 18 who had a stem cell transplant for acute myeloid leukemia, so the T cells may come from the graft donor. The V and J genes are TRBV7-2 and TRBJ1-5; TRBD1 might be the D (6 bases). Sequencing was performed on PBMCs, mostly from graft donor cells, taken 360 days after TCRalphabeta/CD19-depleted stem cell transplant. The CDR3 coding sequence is TGTGCCAGCAGCTTAGAAGGGACATTTGATCAGCCCCAGCATTTT. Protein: CASSLEGTFDQPQHF.